This TCR beta chain was recorded in a study of blood T cells in healthy people across ages (dated by TCRdb to 2015 to 2017). Context from the whole study: Template switching captured roughly one uniquely barcoded TCR beta cDNA molecule per two T cells in model experiments. To track age-related changes in TCR beta repertoire diversity, the study relied on deep sequencing normalized with unique cDNA molecular identifiers. The donors were divided into four age groups: young (average around 16 years), middle-aged (about 39), aged (around 59) and long-lived (around 80). Donors of different ages were randomly distributed across sequencing lanes to avoid experimental bias. For two donors (one aged 18 to 30 and one aged 80 or older), the study analyzed two additional independent replicas of 1 million unique cDNA reads from the same blood draw. General findings and caveats noted by the study authors: Compared with the aged group, the long-lived group had more naive CD4+ T cells, fewer expanded clones and increased TCR diversity, suggesting age selection. Observed TCR beta diversity correlated strongly with the percentage of naive T cells measured by flow cytometry. Total diversity estimates from one million sequenced T cells were considered lower bounds and underestimates. Bulk unsorted PBMC profiling prevented conclusive comparison of naive and antigen-experienced compartments. As age increased, observed TCR beta diversity per million T cells dropped in a roughly linear way, and a significant reduction was already evident by age about 40. The CMV infection status of donors was not known, potentially confounding age-related changes in expanded clonotypes.

The CDR3 runs 15 amino acids, cysteine and phenylalanine included. CDR3 DNA is the only sequence kept; it has 45 bases, read in frame from the first base. The germline V gene specifies LGHNA as CDR1 and YNFKEQ as CDR2. V gives up 1 base and J gives up 7 bases, and the segment between their germline ends measures 17 bases. Concerning this clonotype itself: The antigen this receptor binds is unknown. Per-nucleotide qualities are absent, and no much larger clonotype sits a single base away.

Libraries came from 5' RACE. Reads for this sample came from an Illumina HiSeq 2500. A second PCR of roughly 6 to 11 cycles was run with a J-beta primer mix and a sample-barcoded 5' primer. A template-switch 5' adaptor carrying 12 random nucleotides introduced a unique molecular identifier onto each TCR beta cDNA molecule. Each sample yielded at least 2.5 million CDR3-containing paired-end reads. First-strand cDNA synthesis was performed from all RNA using the Mint cDNA synthesis kit, with priming by a TRBC-specific oligonucleotide. Following uracil-DNA glycosylase treatment, a first 18-cycle PCR with universal primers M1SS and BC2_uni_R was performed on all cDNA. In the authors' own workflow: For normalization, 1 million high-quality reads were randomly selected from each sample, with every read carrying a distinct molecular identifier. Instead of being binned into consensus sequences, reads that shared molecular identifiers were thrown out. MiTCR, run with a Q25 quality threshold and the strictest error-elimination algorithm, handled CDR3 identification, clonotype clustering and error correction. A nonparametric unseen species model using Euler transformation provided a lower-bound estimate of total TCR beta diversity. The public reads were reprocessed in TCRdb via fastp at Q25 and MiXCR, keeping in-frame beta chains. Here each entry gathers all rows of one CDR3 protein and keeps the most common genes and DNA. TCRdb's processing, not the authors', yielded these V and J calls. A total of fewer than 700,000 distinct CDR3 sequences appear in this sample, approximately 40% of them only once. About 30% of the sample is taken by the ten largest.

The donors were under 40 Caucasian individuals from Russia, aged roughly 6 to 100 years, who were systemically healthy. Each donor gave approximately 9.3 milliliters of peripheral blood, collected into EDTA-treated Vacutainer tubes. PBMCs were isolated by Ficoll-Paque density-gradient centrifugation, with at least 7 million obtained per sample. Total RNA, at least 5 micrograms per sample, was extracted from PBMCs with Trizol reagent. The percentages of naive CD45RAhigh/CD27high T cells were determined by flow cytometry on a PBMC aliquot from every donor. This receptor chain uses TRBV4-2 and TRBJ2-7, with no confidently assigned D gene. The clonotype was recovered from an elderly man in good health. Sequencing was carried out using blood. The DNA reads as follows: TGTGCCAGCAGCCAAGTGAGAGGAGACGACAATGAGCAGTACTTC. It specifies CASSQVRGDDNEQYF.